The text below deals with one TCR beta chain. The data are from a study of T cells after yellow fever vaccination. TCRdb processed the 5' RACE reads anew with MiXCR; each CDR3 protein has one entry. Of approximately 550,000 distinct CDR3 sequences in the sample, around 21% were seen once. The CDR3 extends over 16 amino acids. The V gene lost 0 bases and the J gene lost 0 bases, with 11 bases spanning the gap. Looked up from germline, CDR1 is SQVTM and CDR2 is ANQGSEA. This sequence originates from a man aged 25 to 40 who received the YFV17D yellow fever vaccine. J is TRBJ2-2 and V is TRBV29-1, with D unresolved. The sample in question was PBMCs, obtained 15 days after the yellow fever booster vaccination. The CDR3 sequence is CSVEDRATTNTGELFF. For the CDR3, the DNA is TGCAGCGTTGAAGATCGGGCTACAACGAACACCGGGGAGCTGTTTTTT.